This T cell receptor beta chain was sequenced during a study of shared clonotypes between healthy human individuals (dated by TCRdb to 2018 to 2021). For the study in its entirety: Two women and three men aged 18 to 49 years were included in the cohort. Blood TCR repertoires of five healthy adults were deeply sequenced to estimate repertoire size and the extent of clonotype sharing between individuals. Per donor, three plates each were used for CD4 naive and CD4 memory, two for CD8 naive, and one for CD8 memory. Each donor's leukapheresis produced roughly between about 0.8 and 8.9 billion PBMCs. Different laboratories and diverse techniques were used to prepare libraries and sequence TCR repertoires, to increase sequencing depth and limit assay-specific biases. Paper-wide results and their limitations: Naive subsets generally had larger estimated clonotype richness than memory subsets. Sampling was limited to blood, and TCR repertoires in tissue likely differ from TCR repertoires in blood. Pairwise subsampling led to the expectation that sequencing depth would affect the degree of clonotype sharing among donors. The genetic and exposure-history diversity represented was limited by the small number of donors. Higher generation probabilities were observed for clonotypes shared by all four sorted-subset donors than for non-shared clonotypes. Sharing across a handful of donors was observed for approximately 5% of naive CD4, 3% to 3.5% of naive CD8, about 2.3% of memory CD4, and around 0.4% of memory CD8 clonotypes. Even with the large sequencing depth, rarefaction of the sorted-subset datasets indicated that sequencing was incomplete.

Donors were healthy HIV-negative adults with no recently reported acute infections or vaccinations. Only Caucasian adults living in Nashville, Tennessee, USA were represented among the donors. CD8 memory samples consisted of magnetically selected CD45RO+ cells combined with CCR7-negative CD45RA+ effector memory (TemRA) cells. Blood was collected by leukapheresis, and PBMCs were isolated by Ficoll-Histopaque density gradient centrifugation and then cryopreserved in liquid nitrogen vapor phase. Purity and quantity of every magnetically sorted T cell population were checked by analytical flow cytometry. Each sorted fraction had its genomic DNA isolated and then quantified by UV absorbance on a Nanodrop 2000c. For this clone: Its cognate antigen has yet to be identified. No much larger clone is present one base from it, and per-base qualities are unavailable.

Using the deep immunoSEQ assay, TCR CDR3 regions were amplified from genomic DNA by multiplex PCR. Extracted genomic DNA from each cell subset was spread evenly across all wells of several immunoSEQ 96-well plates, with each plate serving as a replicate. For sorted subsets, each replicate PCR was loaded with roughly 200 ng genomic DNA, equivalent to 30,000 or so T cell genomes. Purified libraries were quantified with a Qubit 3.0 fluorometer, sized on a Bioanalyzer 2100, and re-quantified with the KAPA Library Quantification kit. Every immunoSEQ 96-well plate was sequenced on a dedicated single-read 150-cycle Illumina NextSeq 550 flow cell. Under the source paper's analysis protocol: The immunoSEQ output contained only junctional sequences without quality scores, so filtering could not match that applied to full-length reads. To assign V/J genes and CDR3, sequences were annotated using PyIR, a Python wrapper for IgBLAST v1.9, with IMGT germline references. Reads with weak V/J assignments (E-value above 1e-6), missing CDR3, stop codons, out-of-frame junctions, or ambiguous translated residues were removed. V3J clonotypes were defined as sequences sharing an identical inferred V gene, J gene, and CDR3 amino acid sequence. To compute the percentage overlap between repertoires, the number of shared unique clonotypes was divided by the size of the smaller repertoire. Three approaches were used to assess repertoire richness: RTK rarefaction, the Chao1 estimator, and Recon v2.1 estimates of unobserved clonotypes. OLGA was used to compute generation probabilities for all TCRbeta clonotypes that the gDNA method yielded from several donors. As stored in TCRdb, this immuneACCESS dataset retains in-frame rearrangements with V and J assigned. A fraction of the clones does not appear; measured against another copy, unresolved V genes explain less than half of the discrepancy, and the remainder lacks a known reason. V, J and clone size were drawn from that table, and D and trimming were deduced from the DNA. This sample is represented by approximately 100,000 clones; less than 80% of them were singletons. Together, the top ten hold roughly 22% of the sample.

Via the germline V gene, CDR1 is SGDLS and CDR2 YYNGEE. V sheds 5 bases and J sheds 1 base, leaving 9 bases between their ends. From the cysteine up to the phenylalanine, the CDR3 has a length of 13 residues. The sequence is cut down to CDR3 DNA, 39 bases in frame from base 1. The sequence joins TRBV9 to TRBJ1-1; the D gene is not confidently resolved. The TCR was taken from a young woman in good health. Sequenced input: memory CD8+ T cells sorted from blood. The sample's cell subset or site label, in plain terms: CD45RO+ cells pooled with CCR7-negative TemRA cells. The CDR3 loop reads CASSYSANTEAFF. The DNA sequence is given as TGTGCCAGCAGTTACTCGGCGAACACTGAAGCTTTCTTT.